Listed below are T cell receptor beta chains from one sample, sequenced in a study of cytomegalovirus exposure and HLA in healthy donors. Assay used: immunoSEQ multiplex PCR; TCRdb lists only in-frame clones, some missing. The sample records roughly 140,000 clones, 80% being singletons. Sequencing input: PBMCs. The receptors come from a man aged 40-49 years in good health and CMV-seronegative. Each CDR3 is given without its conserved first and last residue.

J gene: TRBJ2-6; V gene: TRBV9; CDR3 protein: ASSNRDRVSSGANVLT
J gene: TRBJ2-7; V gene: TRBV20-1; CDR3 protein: SARGRDEQY
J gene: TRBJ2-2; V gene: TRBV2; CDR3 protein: ASSERRAGELF
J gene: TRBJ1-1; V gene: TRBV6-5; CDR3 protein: ASSSMGSDRHTEAF
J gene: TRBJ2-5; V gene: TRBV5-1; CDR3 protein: ASSRGQGQETQY
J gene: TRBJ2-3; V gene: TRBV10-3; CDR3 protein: AISTGESGTDTQY
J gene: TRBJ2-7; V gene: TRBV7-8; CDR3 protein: ASSPRDRDYEQY
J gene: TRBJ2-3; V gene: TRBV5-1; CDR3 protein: ASSLRGQGGDTQY
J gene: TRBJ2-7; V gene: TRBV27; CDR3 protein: ASSRPSQGSYEQY
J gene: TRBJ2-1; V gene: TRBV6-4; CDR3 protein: ASSVEGGGAYNEQF
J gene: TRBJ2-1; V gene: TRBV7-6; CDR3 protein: ASSLIRTGKGSYNEQF
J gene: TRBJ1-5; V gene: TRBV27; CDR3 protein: ASSPPGGWRQPQH
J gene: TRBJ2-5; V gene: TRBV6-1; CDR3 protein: ASSATDIRETQY
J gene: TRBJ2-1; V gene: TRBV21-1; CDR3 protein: ATPPPISYNEQF
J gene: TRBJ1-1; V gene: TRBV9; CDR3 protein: ASSAGVGVNTEAF
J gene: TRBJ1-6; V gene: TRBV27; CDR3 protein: ASSLWAGQINNSPLH
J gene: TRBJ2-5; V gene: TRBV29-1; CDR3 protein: SVEDPVRGSGETQY
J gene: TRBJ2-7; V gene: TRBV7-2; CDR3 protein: ASSLNSGGLWEQY
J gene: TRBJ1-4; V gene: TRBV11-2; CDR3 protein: ASSLSSATNEKLF
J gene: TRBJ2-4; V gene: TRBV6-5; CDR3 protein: ASRGGNENIQY
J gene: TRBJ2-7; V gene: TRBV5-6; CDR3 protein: ASSSTSGGRGEQY
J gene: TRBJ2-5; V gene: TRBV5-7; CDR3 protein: ASSGTRSGGAGETQY
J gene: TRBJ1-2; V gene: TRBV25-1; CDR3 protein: ASSATSGDRSNGYT
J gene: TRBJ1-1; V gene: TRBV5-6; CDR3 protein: ASSLVGQGSTEAF
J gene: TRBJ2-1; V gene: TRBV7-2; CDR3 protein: ASSLYGLAGDEQF
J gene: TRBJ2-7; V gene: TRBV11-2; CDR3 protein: ASTLQGGQY
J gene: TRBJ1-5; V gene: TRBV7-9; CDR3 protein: ASSLLSQPQH
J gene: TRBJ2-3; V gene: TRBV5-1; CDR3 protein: ASSLNGRGTDTQY
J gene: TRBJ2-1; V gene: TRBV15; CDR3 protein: ATSRDGGARGNEQF
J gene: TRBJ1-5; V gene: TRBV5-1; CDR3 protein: ASSLEAGGNQPQH
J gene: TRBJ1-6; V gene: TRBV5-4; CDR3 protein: ASSLWLDALGESPLH
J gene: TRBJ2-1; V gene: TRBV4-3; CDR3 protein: ASSQEDRGVGEQF
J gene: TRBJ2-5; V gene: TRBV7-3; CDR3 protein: ASSLGGGRETQY
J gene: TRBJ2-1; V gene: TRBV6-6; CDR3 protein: ASSYRQGLVDNEQF
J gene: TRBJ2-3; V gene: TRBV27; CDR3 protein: ASSFLTGGDTDTQY
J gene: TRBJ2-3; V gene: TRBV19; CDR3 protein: ASSQTGGFSDTQY
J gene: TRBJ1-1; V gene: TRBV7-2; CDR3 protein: ASSLVGGVSNTEAF
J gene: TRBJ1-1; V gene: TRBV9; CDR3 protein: ASSVVMGQGVDGTEAF
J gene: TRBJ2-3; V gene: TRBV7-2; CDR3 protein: ASSLGPGPGTDTQY
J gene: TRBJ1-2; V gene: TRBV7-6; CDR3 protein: ASSPGRGNYGYT
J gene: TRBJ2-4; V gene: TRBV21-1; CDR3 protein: ASSSPGGVRAKNIQY
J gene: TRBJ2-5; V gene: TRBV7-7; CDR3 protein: ASSLAGPGTGQETQY
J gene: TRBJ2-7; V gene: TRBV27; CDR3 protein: ASSHRVKYEQY
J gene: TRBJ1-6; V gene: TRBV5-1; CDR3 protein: ASSFGSTENSPLH
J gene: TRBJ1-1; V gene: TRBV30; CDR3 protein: AWSAGTGNTEAF
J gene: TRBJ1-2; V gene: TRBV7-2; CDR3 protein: ASSFRRQGSGGYT
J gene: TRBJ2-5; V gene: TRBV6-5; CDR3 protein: ASSYLIAGGRETQY
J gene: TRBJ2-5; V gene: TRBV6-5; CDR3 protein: ASRRGRETQY
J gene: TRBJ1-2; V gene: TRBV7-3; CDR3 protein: ASSSTGSGYT
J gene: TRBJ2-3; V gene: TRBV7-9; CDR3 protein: ASLDRERTDTQY
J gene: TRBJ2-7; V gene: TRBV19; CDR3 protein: ASSIGGGAYEQY
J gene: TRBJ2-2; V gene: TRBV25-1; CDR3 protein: ASSGQGATGELF